A single T cell receptor beta chain is shown here with its context. The data belong to a study of blood T cell repertoires in COVID-19. Turning to the study itself: Sites across the United States, Italy and Spain contributed samples from acute and convalescent COVID-19.

Authors' data handling: Nucleated cell counts were estimated from reference gene primer amplification. TCRdb's table, derived via immunoSEQ multiplex PCR, lists solely in-frame clones and lacks some. V and J calls and clone size are copied from that table; D and trimming were computed from the DNA. The sample consists of more than 20,000 clones, 80% to 85% of them appearing once. V lost 4 bases and J lost 0; bases outside the gene matches: 6. The CDR3 is 17 amino acids. Sequencing input: peripheral blood. The TCR comes from a man aged 80 or over with active or convalescent COVID-19. The chain uses TRBV5-3 and TRBJ2-6, with 8 bases aligning to TRBD1. TRBV5-3 is noted as an ORF with a role that remains uncertain. The CDR3 loop is CARSLQGARSGANVLTF. The CDR3 DNA sequence: TGTGCCAGAAGCCTTCAGGGGGCGCGCTCTGGGGCCAACGTCCTGACTTTC.